Sequencing of this T cell receptor (beta chain) was carried out in a study of T cells after yellow fever vaccination. Findings and limits, study-wide: The CD4 and CD8 compartments had a small share of their clonotypes in common. In post-booster samples, most primary-vaccination clones reappeared (around 95% CD4, 88% CD8).

TCR cDNA, made by 5'RACE template switching, carried an added universal primer site and UMIs. TCRdb re-derived calls from the 5' RACE reads in MiXCR, one entry per CDR3 protein. The repertoire consists of 310,000 or so distinct CDR3 sequences, with about 3.5% occurring once and the leading ten covering 23%. This CDR3 comprises 13 residues. V lost 8 bases and J lost 5, with 19 bases in between. Germline CDR1 reads DFQATT; CDR2 reads SNEGSKA (reference sequence). This clonotype was observed many times. The antigen is undetermined. The source is a man between 18 and 29 years old who received the YFV17D yellow fever vaccine. The source material was PBMCs, sampled on the day of the yellow fever booster vaccination. The chain joins TRBV20-1 to TRBJ2-7, with D possibly being TRBD1 or TRBD2 (7 bases each). The CDR3: CSLEWQGGNEQYF. The CDR3 DNA follows: TGCAGTTTGGAGTGGCAGGGGGGGAACGAGCAGTACTTC.